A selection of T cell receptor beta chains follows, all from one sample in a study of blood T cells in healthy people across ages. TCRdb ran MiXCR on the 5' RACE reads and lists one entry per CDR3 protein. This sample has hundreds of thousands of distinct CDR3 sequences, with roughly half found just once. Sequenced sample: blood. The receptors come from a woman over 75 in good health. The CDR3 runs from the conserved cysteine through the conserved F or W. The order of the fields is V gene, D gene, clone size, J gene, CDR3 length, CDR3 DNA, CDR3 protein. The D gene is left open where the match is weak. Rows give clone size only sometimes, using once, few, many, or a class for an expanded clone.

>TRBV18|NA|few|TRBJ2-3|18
TGTGCCAGCTCACCACGGATCCTTGGGGAGTTGGACACAGATACGCAGTATTTT
CASSPRILGELDTDTQYF
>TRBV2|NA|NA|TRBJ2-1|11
TGTGCCAGCAGTGCTATCAATGAGCAGTTCTTC
CASSAINEQFF
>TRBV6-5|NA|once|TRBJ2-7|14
TGTGCCAGCAGTCCGCGGACCGTTACCTACGAGCAGTACTTC
CASSPRTVTYEQYF
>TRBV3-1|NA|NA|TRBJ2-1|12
TGTGCCAGCAGCCAAGATCAGGTTGAGCAGTTCTTC
CASSQDQVEQFF
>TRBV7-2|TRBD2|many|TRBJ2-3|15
TGTGCCAGCAGCTTAGTCGGGACTAGCGGAGATACGCAGTATTTT
CASSLVGTSGDTQYF
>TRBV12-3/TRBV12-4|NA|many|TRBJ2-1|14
TGTGCCAGCAGCGAACAGACTGGGGGGCGTGAGCAGTTCTTC
CASSEQTGGREQFF
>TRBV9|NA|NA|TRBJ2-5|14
TGTGCCAGCAGTCAAACGGGGGTTTGGGAGACCCAGTACTTC
CASSQTGVWETQYF
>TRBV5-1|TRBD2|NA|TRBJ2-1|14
TGCGCCAGCAGCTTTTCTAGCGGCTCCTACGAGCAGTTCTTC
CASSFSSGSYEQFF
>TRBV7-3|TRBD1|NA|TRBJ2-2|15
TGTGCCAGCAGCTTGGGGCAGGGGGCAACCGGGGAGCTGTTTTTT
CASSLGQGATGELFF
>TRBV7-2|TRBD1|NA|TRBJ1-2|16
TGTGCCAGCAGCTTAGTCACAGGGGCTCGAGGGGGTGGCTACACCTTC
CASSLVTGARGGGYTF
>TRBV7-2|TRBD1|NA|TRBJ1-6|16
TGTGCCAGCAGTCCCGGGACAGGGGGAAGTAGTTCACCCCTCCACTTT
CASSPGTGGSSSPLHF
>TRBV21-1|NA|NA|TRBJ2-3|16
TGTGCCAGCAGCAAAAGCGCTAGGGAGGGCACAGATACGCAGTATTTT
CASSKSAREGTDTQYF
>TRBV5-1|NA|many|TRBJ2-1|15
TGCGCCAGCGGTGAATTGGGGAGCTCCTACAATGAGCAGTTCTTC
CASGELGSSYNEQFF
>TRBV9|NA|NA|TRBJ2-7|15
TGTGCCAGCAGCGTAGGGGGGACAAATTCCTACGAGCAGTACTTC
CASSVGGTNSYEQYF
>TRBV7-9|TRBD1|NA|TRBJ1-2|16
TGTGCCAGCAGCAATACCGGGACAGGGGAAATTTCTGGCTACACCTTC
CASSNTGTGEISGYTF
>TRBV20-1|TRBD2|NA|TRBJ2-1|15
TGCAGTGCTAGCCCTAGCGGGGACCCCTACAATGAGCAGTTCTTC
CSASPSGDPYNEQFF
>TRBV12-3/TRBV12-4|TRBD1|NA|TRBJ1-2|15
TGTGCCAGCAGCCGGCCCGACAGGGCTAACTATGGCTACACCTTC
CASSRPDRANYGYTF
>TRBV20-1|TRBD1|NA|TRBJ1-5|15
TGCAGTGCTAGAGATCTGGGACAGGGGAATCAGCTCCAGCATTTT
CSARDLGQGNQLQHF
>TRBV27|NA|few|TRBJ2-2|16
TGTGCCAGCAGTTTATACCTAGGGAAGAACACCGGGGAGCTGTTTTTT
CASSLYLGKNTGELFF
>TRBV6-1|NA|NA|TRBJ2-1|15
TGTGCCAGCAGTGAAGGGATCGGAGGGCACGGTGAGCAGTTCTTC
CASSEGIGGHGEQFF
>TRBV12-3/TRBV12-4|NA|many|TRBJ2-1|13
TGTGCCAGCAGAGGGAGTTGGGTCAATGAGCAGTTCTTC
CASRGSWVNEQFF
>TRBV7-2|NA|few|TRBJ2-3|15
TGTGCCAGCAGCCCCGGACGGCACCCCACAGATACGCAGTATTTT
CASSPGRHPTDTQYF
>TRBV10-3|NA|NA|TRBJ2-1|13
TGTGCCATCAGAGGGGCGGTTTGGAACGAGCAGCTCTTC
CAIRGAVWNEQLF
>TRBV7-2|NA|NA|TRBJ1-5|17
TGTGCCAGCAGCAGAATCTCAGGCGGGAATAGCAATCAGCCCCAGCATTTT
CASSRISGGNSNQPQHF
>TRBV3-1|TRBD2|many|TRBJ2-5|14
TGTGCCAGCAGCCCTTTCGGGGGGGAAGAGACCCAGTACTTC
CASSPFGGEETQYF
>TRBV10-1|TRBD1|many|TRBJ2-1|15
TGCGCCAGCACCGGGACAGGTAGGACCTACAATGAGCAGTTCTTC
CASTGTGRTYNEQFF
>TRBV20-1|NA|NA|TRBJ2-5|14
TGCAGTGCTATCCTAGCAGAAGTCCTGAAGACCCAGTACTTC
CSAILAEVLKTQYF
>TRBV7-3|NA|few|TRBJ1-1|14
TGTGCCAGCAGCTTAACGAGGACTGACACTGAAGCTTTCTTT
CASSLTRTDTEAFF
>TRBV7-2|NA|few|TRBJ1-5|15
TGTGCCGGCAGCTTGGTAAAGGATAGCAATCAGCCCCAGCATTTT
CAGSLVKDSNQPQHF
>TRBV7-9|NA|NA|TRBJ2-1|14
TGTGCCAGCAGCTCGACCCTGGACAGCATGGAGCAGTTCTTC
CASSSTLDSMEQFF
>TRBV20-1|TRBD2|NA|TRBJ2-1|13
TGCAGTGCAACCGTAGCGGGGAACAATGAGCAGTTCTTC
CSATVAGNNEQFF
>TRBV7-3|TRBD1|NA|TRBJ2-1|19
TGTGCCAGCAGCTTCCGGCCGGACATCCAGGGGGCAACCTACAATGAGCAGTTCTTC
CASSFRPDIQGATYNEQFF
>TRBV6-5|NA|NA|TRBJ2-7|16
TGTGCCAGCAGGAGGGGACCGGGCTACAAAGCCTACGAGCAGTACTTC
CASRRGPGYKAYEQYF
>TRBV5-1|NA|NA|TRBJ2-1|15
TGCGCCAGCAGCCTGGTGGACCAGCCCTACAATGAGCAGTTCTTC
CASSLVDQPYNEQFF
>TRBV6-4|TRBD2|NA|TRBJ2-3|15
TGTGCCAGCAGCCCTCTAGCGGGAACCTCAGATACGCAGTATTTT
CASSPLAGTSDTQYF
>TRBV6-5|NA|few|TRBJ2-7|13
TGTGCCAGCAGCCCGTGGGGGTCCTACGAGCAGTACTTC
CASSPWGSYEQYF
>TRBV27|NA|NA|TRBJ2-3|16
TGTGCCAGCAGTTTTTCCGGACGGGCTGGCGCAGATACGCAGTATTTT
CASSFSGRAGADTQYF
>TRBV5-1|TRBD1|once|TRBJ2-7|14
TGCGCCAGCAGCGCCATGACAGGGATCAACGAGCAGTACTTC
CASSAMTGINEQYF
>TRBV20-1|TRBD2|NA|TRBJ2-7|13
TGCAGTGCTAGAGAGGGGGGGAATTACGAGCAGTACTTC
CSAREGGNYEQYF
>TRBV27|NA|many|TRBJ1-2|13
TGTGCCAGCGGCCCGGGGGCTAGCTATGGCTACACCTTC
CASGPGASYGYTF
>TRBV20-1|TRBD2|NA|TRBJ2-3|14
TGCAGTGCTTACGGACTAGCGGGGACAGATACGCAGTATTTT
CSAYGLAGTDTQYF